This T cell receptor (beta chain) came from a study of T-cell reconstitution after alpha-beta-depleted transplantation in children. This CDR3 has 17 amino acids. Germline V lookup: CDR1 SGHVS, CDR2 FNYEAQ. Trimming stripped 2 bases from V and 0 bases from J, with 11 bases between. As regards this clonotype: Antigen specificity is unknown.

Overall study findings and caveats: Alpha-beta T cells present about two months after transplant were reported to originate from several hundred expanded graft clones. The main origin of T-cell counts and diversity one year after transplant was newly produced T cells. Day-60 TCRbeta diversity that was high in some patients was derived from surviving recipient T cells and thymic progenitors.

Molecular barcoding with unique molecular identifiers was used for the TCRbeta library. TCRdb recomputed calls from the PCR reads with MiXCR, one row per CDR3 protein. Of fewer than 750,000 distinct CDR3 sequences detected, more than 20% appear once; the ten largest clones hold 12% to 15%. The sample in question was PBMCs, mostly from graft donor cells, obtained 360 days after TCRalphabeta/CD19-depleted stem cell transplant. This chain uses TRBV7-6 with TRBJ2-6; D gene unclear. This sequence originates from a boy in the first two years of life who had a stem cell transplant for acute myeloid leukemia, so the T cells may come from the graft donor. The CDR3 nucleotides are TGTGCCAGCAGCTTATTGGTTGGTCGCTCTGGGGCCAACGTCCTGACTTTC. It translates to CASSLLVGRSGANVLTF.